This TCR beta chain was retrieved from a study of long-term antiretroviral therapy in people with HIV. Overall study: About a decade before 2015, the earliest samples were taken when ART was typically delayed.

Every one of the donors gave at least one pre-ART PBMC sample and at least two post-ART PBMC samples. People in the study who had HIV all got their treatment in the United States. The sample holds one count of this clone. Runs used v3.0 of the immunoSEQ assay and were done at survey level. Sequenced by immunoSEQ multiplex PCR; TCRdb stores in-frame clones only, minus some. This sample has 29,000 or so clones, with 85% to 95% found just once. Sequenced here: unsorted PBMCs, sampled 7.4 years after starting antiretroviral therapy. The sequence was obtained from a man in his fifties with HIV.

CDR3 protein: CASSVQGSRLYTEAFF. CDR3 bases: TGTGCCAGTAGTGTTCAGGGTTCGCGTTTGTACACTGAAGCTTTCTTT. The chain carries TRBV19 and TRBJ1-1; D perhaps matches TRBD1 (5 bases). There are 16 residues in the CDR3. CDR1 LNHDA and CDR2 SQIVND come from the germline V gene (reference sequence). V dropped 5 bases and J dropped 3 bases, with 19 bases sitting between them.